Presented here are 14 T cell receptor beta chains from one specimen sequenced in a study of regulatory T cells in long-lasting Graves disease. Investigators prepared the TCR beta libraries by applying iRepertoire HTBI primers and Arm-PCR of CDR3 regions. TCRdb used MiXCR to reprocess the multiplex PCR reads, holding one entry per CDR3 protein. The sample holds approximately 380,000 distinct CDR3 sequences, less than 25% seen once. Time point noted: persistent/refractory GD, antithyroid drugs over 5 years with positive TRAb. The TCR library used RNA extracted from PBMCs. The sequencing here drew on peripheral blood mononuclear cells (PBMCs), taken when the disease was refractory, from a patient treated with antithyroid drugs. These receptors all stem from a female donor with Graves disease.

The sample holds many counts of this clonotype. The chain uses TRBV12-3 or TRBV12-4 and TRBJ1-5, with D possibly being TRBD1 (6 bases). The CDR3 runs 14 residues. Trimming left V 5 bases short and J 7 bases short, with 15 bases between. This CDR3 reads CASSLWGAGQPQHF. CDR3 coding DNA: TGTGCCAGCAGTCTGTGGGGGGCGGGCCAGCCCCAGCATTTT.

This clonotype has a handful of counts. The V and J genes are TRBV7-9 and TRBJ2-1; 11 bases line up with TRBD2. There are 20 residues in the CDR3. V gave up 4 bases and J gave up 8 bases; unmatched junction bases: 22. CDR1 is SEHNR and CDR2 is FQNEAQ in the germline V gene (reference sequence). This CDR3 reads CASSSLLAGGPSGEVDEQFF. The CDR3 DNA sequence: TGTGCCAGCAGCTCCCTCCTAGCGGGAGGACCTAGCGGTGAGGTGGATGAGCAGTTCTTC.

This clonotype was seen repeatedly, ten times or more. The rearrangement links TRBV28 to TRBJ1-2; D may be TRBD1 (5 bases). CDR3 length: 13 amino acids. Trimming removed 5 bases at V and 6 bases at J, with 13 bases between. Germline-derived CDR1 and CDR2 are MDHEN and SYDVKM. CDR3 DNA: TGTGCCAGCAGTCGATCAGGGAGAGATGGCTACACCTTC. Translation: CASSRSGRDGYTF.

This clonotype was seen many times. The V and J genes are TRBV12-3 or TRBV12-4 and TRBJ1-4, with D unclear. The CDR3 contains 13 residues. V dropped 6 bases and J dropped 8 bases, with 13 bases sitting between them. This CDR3 reads CASSLGRREKLFF. The CDR3 DNA is TGTGCCAGCAGCCTCGGGAGGCGAGAAAAACTGTTTTTT.

This clonotype was counted a few times. The chain employs TRBV7-2 and TRBJ1-4; D remains ambiguous. Germline values: CDR1 SGHTA, CDR2 FQGNSA. The CDR3 contains 15 residues. Between the trimmed V and J ends, which lost 5 bases and 1 base, there was a span of 11 bases. The CDR3 DNA is TGTGCCAGCAGCCTGACACGTCTAACTAATGAAAAACTGTTTTTT. It yields the protein CASSLTRLTNEKLFF.

The table lists this clonotype with many counts. This chain joins TRBV18 and TRBJ1-1; the D gene is possibly TRBD1 (5 bases). The CDR3 loop spans 12 amino acids. V was clipped by 0 bases and J by 10 bases, with 9 bases between them. Looked up from germline, CDR1 is KGHSH and CDR2 is LQKENI. CDR3 in amino acids: CASSPPGLGAFF. CDR3 sequence (DNA): TGTGCCAGCTCACCACCGGGGCTGGGAGCTTTCTTT.

V and J are TRBV7-9 and TRBJ2-7, with D possibly being TRBD1 (6 bases). V was pared by 3 bases and J by 3 bases, with 12 bases between. Germline V gene data show CDR1 as SEHNR and CDR2 as FQNEAQ (reference sequence). This CDR3 is built from 14 residues. The CDR3 bases are TGTGCCAGCAGCTTCGGGGACAAAGTCTACGAGCAGTACTTC. Translation gives CASSFGDKVYEQYF.

The rearrangement uses TRBV6-2 or TRBV6-3 and TRBJ1-2; D gene unclear. The V end lost 7 bases, the J end lost 4 bases, and 19 bases lay between the germline ends. Germline V CDR1 and CDR2: MNHEY, SVGEGT. The CDR3 runs 15 residues. The CDR3 DNA follows: TGTGCCAGCAACCCCTTTGCGGGCAGCGTCTATGGCTACACCTTC. Translating gives CASNPFAGSVYGYTF.

This chain joins TRBV28 and TRBJ2-7; D is perhaps TRBD1 or TRBD2 (5 bases each). The CDR3 spans 14 residues. Per the germline V gene, CDR1 is MDHEN and CDR2 is SYDVKM. Trimming removed 4 bases at V and 0 bases at J, with 10 bases between. CDR3 bases: TGTGCCAGCAGTTGGGCAGGGAGCTCCTACGAGCAGTACTTC. Protein: CASSWAGSSYEQYF.

A note on this clonotype: A much larger clone differs from this one at a single base, so this may be a read error. This sequence joins TRBV3-1 and TRBJ2-5; D is possibly TRBD1 (7 bases). The CDR3 sequence is 13 residues long. Germline loops: CDR1 LGHDT, CDR2 YNNKEL (reference sequence). The DNA of the CDR3 is TGTGTCAGCAGCCAAGTGGAGGGGGCGGCCCAGTACTTC. Translation gives CVSSQVEGAAQYF.

The chain is built from TRBV9 and TRBJ1-2, with unresolved D. This CDR3 is built from 13 residues. V gave up 3 bases and J gave up 5 bases, with 11 bases separating them. The germline gives CDR1 SGDLS, CDR2 YYNGEE. CDR3 amino acids: CASSGTDPYGYTF. The CDR3, as DNA: TGTGCCAGCAGCGGAACAGATCCTTATGGCTACACCTTC.

This clonotype was observed at least ten times. The J gene is TRBJ1-2, the V gene TRBV29-1; the D is unclear. The CDR3 runs 14 residues. Germline assignment: CDR1 SQVTM and CDR2 ANQGSEA. Trimming cost V 0 bases and J 3 bases, with 11 bases left between them. This CDR3 reads CSVEDPSGYYGYTF. In DNA form, the CDR3 reads TGCAGCGTTGAAGATCCCAGTGGGTACTATGGCTACACCTTC. Full variable domain (outside the CDR3, taken from reference TRBV29-1 and TRBJ1-2): SAVISQKPSRDICQRGTSLTIQCQVDSQVTMMFWYRQQPGQSLTLIATANQGSEATYESGFVIDKFPISRPNLTFSTLTVSNMSPEDSSIYLCSVEDPSGYYGYTFGSGTRLTVV.

The chain combines TRBV12-3 or TRBV12-4 with TRBJ2-3; TRBD1 agrees at 10 bases. The junction had 7 bases not matched to a gene; V was cut back by 4 bases and J by 0 bases. This CDR3 contains 17 residues. The CDR3 sequence is CASSSGQGIFSTDTQYF. CDR3 bases: TGTGCCAGCAGTTCGGGACAGGGGATCTTTAGCACAGATACGCAGTATTTT.

The chain links TRBV5-5 to TRBJ1-5, with no clear D. This CDR3 has 13 residues. Trimming cost V 0 bases and J 5 bases, with 6 bases left between them. From germline, CDR1 is SGHKS and CDR2 YYEKEE (reference sequence). The CDR3 nucleotides are TGTGCCAGCAGCTTGGACTACTATCAGCCCCAGCATTTT. Its protein product is CASSLDYYQPQHF.